This entry features one T cell receptor beta chain sequence. What it recognizes is unknown. It was by quantitative 5'-RACE with molecular barcodes that TCR beta libraries were made. TCRdb reprocessed the 5' RACE reads with MiXCR, giving one entry per CDR3 protein. The sample lists 250,000 to 300,000 distinct CDR3 sequences, approximately 20% occurring once. The data originate from a study of CD8 T cells in ankylosing spondylitis. The germline V gene encodes CDR1 SNHLY and CDR2 FYNNEI. This CDR3 has 15 residues. V was pared by 6 bases and J by 7 bases, with 12 bases of the junction left unmatched. Study-level findings and limits: According to the report, clones linked to the disease were significantly enriched in matched synovial fluid samples taken from ankylosing spondylitis patients. Some of these motif variants have turned up before, in reports on reactive arthritis synovial fluid and blood. CD8+ disease-linked clones were present at relatively low frequencies in blood.

Sequenced sample: blood, either unsorted or a sorted T cell fraction (not recorded which). The TCR sequence derives from a male donor with ankylosing spondylitis or in good health (not recorded which). J is TRBJ2-5 and V is TRBV2; 9 bases agree with TRBD2. CDR3: CASSEIAGAQGTQYF. The CDR3 DNA follows: TGTGCCAGCAGCGAGATAGCGGGGGCCCAGGGGACCCAGTACTTC.